The present T cell receptor (beta chain) was sequenced within a study of T cell responses to AZD1222 COVID-19 vaccine. General study points: Researchers took repertoire samples only after the peak T cell response had come.

Details on this clone: Its matching antigen is unknown.

Looked up from germline, CDR1 is LGHDT and CDR2 is YNNKEL (reference sequence). V trimming: 0 bases; J trimming: 16 bases; junction bases outside the gene matches: 5. This CDR3 contains 13 residues. This table comes from immunoSEQ multiplex PCR, and its TCRdb copy is limited to in-frame clones, with some not included. Altogether approximately 170,000 clones are present, 80% to 90% being singletons, with the ten largest covering 11%. This TCR was recovered from an adult who received the AZD1222 COVID-19 vaccine. Sequencing was performed on peripheral blood, taken 28 days after the second AZD1222 dose. This chain joins TRBV3-1 (or the pseudogene TRBV3-2) and TRBJ2-1; 11 positions match TRBD1. DNA of the CDR3: TGTGCCAGCAGCCAAGAGGGGACAGGGGGAAATTTCTTC. Encoded protein: CASSQEGTGGNFF.